One and the same sample provided the 27 T cell receptor beta chains below, sequenced in a study of blood T cell repertoires in COVID-19. TCRdb's table, derived via immunoSEQ multiplex PCR, lists solely in-frame clones and lacks some. This sample has 150,000 to 200,000 clones, with approximately 86% found just once. The sequencing sample was made of PBMCs or T cells enriched from blood (not recorded which). These receptors all stem from a woman aged 60 to 75 with acute COVID-19.

This chain connects TRBV19 to TRBJ1-1; D is ambiguous. Trimming removed 4 bases from V and 2 bases from J, with 14 bases in between. The CDR3 spans 15 residues. Germline V gene data show CDR1 as LNHDA and CDR2 as SQIVND (reference sequence). CDR3: CASSTFQTRNTEAFF. The CDR3 DNA is TGTGCCAGTAGTACTTTCCAGACAAGAAACACTGAAGCTTTCTTT. The entire variable domain, with the rest obtained from reference TRBV19 and TRBJ1-1, is as follows: DGGITQSPKYLFRKEGQNVTLSCEQNLNHDAMYWYRQDPGQGLRLIYYSQIVNDFQKGDIAEGYSVSREKKESFPLTVTSAQKNPTAFYLCASSTFQTRNTEAFFGQGTRLTVV.

The rearrangement links TRBV6-2 or TRBV6-3 to TRBJ2-7, with 7 bases matching TRBD2. CDR3 length equals 13 residues. The V gene end was trimmed by 4 bases and the J gene end by 7 bases; junction bases not matched to a gene: 7. Germline loops: CDR1 MNHEY, CDR2 SVGEGT. The DNA of the CDR3 is TGTGCCAGCAGTTTAGGACTAGTGGGTGAGCAGTACGTC. It is translated as CASSLGLVGEQYV.

This clone was found once. The CDR3 sequence is CASSLRYTGELFF. The DNA for the CDR3 is TGTGCCAGCTCACTCAGATACACCGGGGAGCTGTTTTTT. V is TRBV18 and J is TRBJ2-2, with unresolved D. V was pared by 4 bases and J by 3 bases, with 6 bases between. The CDR3 totals 13 residues. The germline gives CDR1 KGHSH, CDR2 LQKENI.

The chain links TRBV10-2 to TRBJ2-2, with 16 nucleotides matching TRBD2. The V and J ends lost 4 bases and 6 bases, in that order; junction bases with no gene match: 5. This CDR3 is built from 17 residues. Germline lookup yields CDR1 WSHSY and CDR2 SAAADI. CDR3 loop: CASSGLGTSGGAGELFF. The CDR3 DNA is TGCGCCAGCAGTGGGCTCGGGACTAGCGGGGGGGCCGGGGAGCTGTTTTTT.

J is TRBJ2-7 and V is TRBV5-5, with TRBD1 as a possible D gene (6 bases). Per germline, CDR1 SGHKS and CDR2 YYEKEE (reference sequence). There are 16 residues in the CDR3. The V and J ends lost 2 bases and 2 bases respectively, with 17 bases between them. The CDR3 DNA reads as TGTGCCAGCAGCTTAATTGGTTTGGACAGCACCTACGAGCAGTACTTC. It codes for CASSLIGLDSTYEQYF.

The chain uses TRBV28 and TRBJ1-4; tentative D call: TRBD1 (5 bases). The germline CDR1 and CDR2 sequences are MDHEN and SYDVKM. Trimming took off 2 bases at V and 8 bases at J, with 18 bases between the two ends. This CDR3 region has 16 residues. The CDR3 DNA follows: TGTGCCAGCAGTTTAGGGGCAGCGCGGGAGGTAGAAAAACTGTTTTTT. This gives the protein CASSLGAAREVEKLFF.

The chain links TRBV4-3 to TRBJ1-4; D is possibly TRBD1 (6 bases). The CDR3 has 16 residues. Trimming removed 0 bases from V and 7 bases from J, with 15 bases in between. Germline CDR1 is LGHNA and CDR2 is YSLEER. CDR3: CASSQDEGGRGEKLFF. The CDR3 nucleotides are TGCGCCAGCAGCCAAGATGAGGGGGGGAGGGGTGAAAAACTGTTTTTT.

About this clone itself: Given a much more abundant clone one base away, this may be a read error. This same CDR3 is encoded by further DNA sequences in the sample. This chain joins TRBV11-3 and TRBJ2-1, with D tentatively TRBD2 (7 bases). Germline CDR1 and CDR2: SGHNT and YENEEA. The CDR3 runs 16 residues. The V end was cut by 0 bases, the J end by 8 bases, with 17 bases between. CDR3 nucleotide sequence: TGTGCCAGCAGCTTAGATGGGAGGGGGGGGGTCGATGAGCAGTTCTTC. Protein sequence: CASSLDGRGGVDEQFF.

This chain uses TRBV3-1 (or the pseudogene TRBV3-2) with TRBJ1-3; D is unresolved. Germline CDR1 reads LGHDT; CDR2 reads YNNKEL (reference sequence). The CDR3 length is 13 residues. The germline V and J ends were trimmed by 3 bases and 16 bases, with 19 bases remaining between them. The CDR3 nucleotides read TGTGCCAGCAGCCAGTTTTTGTGGAGCCACGGGTATTTT. Translated: CASSQFLWSHGYF.

V usage is TRBV5-1 and J usage is TRBJ2-3, with a possible D match to TRBD2 (6 bases). Trimming left V 0 bases short and J 6 bases short, with 11 bases between. This CDR3 has 14 residues. Germline CDR1 SGHRS, CDR2 YFSETQ. The CDR3 spells CASSLVGSGDTQYF. CDR3 DNA sequence: TGCGCCAGCAGCTTGGTCGGGAGTGGCGATACGCAGTATTTT.

The chain joins TRBV30 to TRBJ1-2; TRBD1 aligns across 8 bases. V lost 4 bases and J lost 0; bases outside the gene matches: 13. CDR1 and CDR2 (germline): GTSNPN, SVGIG (reference sequence). The length of the CDR3 is 17 residues. CDR3 amino acids: CAWKLRTGLYTNYGYTF. The CDR3 DNA is TGTGCCTGGAAACTTAGGACAGGGCTTTATACTAACTATGGCTACACCTTC.

This clone came up once. The chain links TRBV4-3 to TRBJ1-4, with 11 bases lining up with TRBD1. The CDR3 has 16 residues. Per the germline V gene, CDR1 is LGHNA and CDR2 is YSLEER. V gave up 4 bases and J gave up 6 bases; unmatched junction bases: 7. The CDR3 loop reads CASSPRTGGGDEKLFF. Written as DNA, the CDR3 is TGCGCCAGCAGCCCGAGGACAGGGGGCGGGGATGAAAAACTGTTTTTT.

The chain links TRBV19 to TRBJ1-6, with D possibly TRBD1 on 6 matching bases. There are 16 residues in the CDR3. The germline gives CDR1 LNHDA, CDR2 SQIVND (reference sequence). V lost 7 bases and J 0 bases, leaving 13 bases between the germline ends. The CDR3 nucleotides read TGTGCCAGTACCTCGACAGGAAGCTCCTATAATTCACCCCTCCACTTT. As protein: CASTSTGSSYNSPLHF.

This clone was picked up a small number of times. The CDR3 region has the DNA TGTGCCAGCAGCTTAGGGATGACGACCGGGACTTTAGTTTATGGCTACACCTTC. Translated, it gives CASSLGMTTGTLVYGYTF. The gene calls are TRBV7-9 and TRBJ1-2; D possibly corresponds to TRBD1 (5 bases). The CDR3 covers 18 residues. V lost 1 base and J 5 bases, leaving 23 bases between the germline ends. The germline V gene encodes CDR1 SEHNR and CDR2 FQNEAQ (reference sequence).

The count of this clone is one. The genes are TRBV30 and TRBJ1-3; D is ambiguous. The germline CDR1 and CDR2 sequences are GTSNPN and SVGIG (reference sequence). This CDR3 spans 14 amino acids. The V end lost 4 bases, the J end lost 3 bases, and 13 bases lay between the germline ends. CDR3 amino acids: CAWTRGQSGNTIYF. The CDR3, as DNA: TGTGCCTGGACCCGGGGTCAAAGTGGAAACACCATATATTTT. Using reference TRBV30 and TRBJ1-3 for the parts outside the CDR3, the full variable domain is SQTIHQWPATLVQPVGSPLSLECTVEGTSNPNLYWYRQAAGRGLQLLFYSVGIGQISSEVPQNLSASRPQDRQFILSSKKLLLSDSGFYLCAWTRGQSGNTIYFGEGSWLTVV.

V is TRBV3-1 (or the pseudogene TRBV3-2) and J is TRBJ1-4; D call uncertain. Germline lookup yields CDR1 LGHDT and CDR2 YNNKEL (reference sequence). Trimming cost V 4 bases and J 7 bases, with 13 bases left between them. The CDR3 consists of 14 residues. The DNA for the CDR3 is TGTGCCAGCAGCCCCATGGCCGGCGGTGAAAAACTGTTTTTT. Its translation: CASSPMAGGEKLFF.

This chain's CDR3 is CASSSTGIYEQYV. The CDR3 DNA sequence: TGTGCCAGCAGTTCGACAGGGATCTACGAGCAGTACGTC. The rearrangement uses TRBV27 and TRBJ2-7; 7 bases are a match to TRBD1. The CDR3 is 13 residues long. Germline assignment: CDR1 MNHEY and CDR2 SMNVEV (reference sequence). V lost 4 bases and J lost 3; bases outside the gene matches: 3.

The V call is TRBV19, the J call TRBJ2-2; 8 nucleotides line up with TRBD2. Losses at the gene ends were 0 bases for V and 5 bases for J; bases not matched to a gene: 11. Per the germline V gene, CDR1 is LNHDA and CDR2 is SQIVND (reference sequence). The CDR3 covers 18 residues. CDR3 loop: CASSIETSGGMRTGELFF. DNA for the CDR3: TGTGCCAGTAGTATAGAAACCTCGGGGGGGATGAGGACCGGGGAGCTGTTTTTT. Full variable domain (missing parts from reference TRBV19 and TRBJ2-2): DGGITQSPKYLFRKEGQNVTLSCEQNLNHDAMYWYRQDPGQGLRLIYYSQIVNDFQKGDIAEGYSVSREKKESFPLTVTSAQKNPTAFYLCASSIETSGGMRTGELFFGEGSRLTVL.

The chain carries TRBV10-3 and TRBJ2-2, with D tentatively TRBD2 (5 bases). The CDR3 runs 13 residues. Per germline, CDR1 ENHRY and CDR2 SYGVKD. The V and J ends lost 11 bases and 1 base respectively, with 11 bases between them. DNA for the CDR3: TGTGCCCGCGGTAGCGTGAACACCGGGGAGCTGTTTTTT. Its translation is CARGSVNTGELFF.

The rearrangement links TRBV6-5 to TRBJ2-1; D is undetermined. V gave up 6 bases and J gave up 9 bases, with 15 bases separating them. CDR3 length: 13 residues. Looked up from germline, CDR1 is MNHEY and CDR2 is SVGAGI. CDR3: CASRREVNGEQFF. CDR3 sequence (DNA): TGTGCCAGCAGGAGAGAGGTAAACGGTGAGCAGTTCTTC.

The chain joins TRBV29-1 to TRBJ1-2; D is perhaps TRBD1 (5 bases). Germline values: CDR1 SQVTM, CDR2 ANQGSEA. The length of the CDR3 is 11 residues. The CDR3 DNA follows: TGCATAATAGGGGTTCTGGGTGGCTACACCTTC. This gives the protein CIIGVLGGYTF.

The V gene is TRBV18, the J gene TRBJ1-6, with a weak D call TRBD1 (6 bases). CDR1 and CDR2 (germline): KGHSH, LQKENI. The CDR3 has 20 residues. With 1 base removed from V and 0 bases from J, the gap between germline ends came to 19 bases. For the CDR3, the DNA is TGTGCCAGCTCACCACTGCCTGCACAGGGTGTAAGCTCCTATAATTCACCCCTCCACTTT. Translation gives CASSPLPAQGVSSYNSPLHF. Full variable domain (rest looked up from reference TRBV18 and TRBJ1-6): NAGVMQNPRHLVRRRGQEARLRCSPMKGHSHVYWYRQLPEEGLKFMVYLQKENIIDESGMPKERFSAEFPKEGPSILRIQQVVRGDSAAYFCASSPLPAQGVSSYNSPLHFGNGTRLTVT.

This clone was counted many times. The genes are TRBV19 and TRBJ2-7, with 13 bases fitting TRBD2. The CDR3 is 14 amino acids. The V segment lost 6 bases and the J segment 4 bases; nucleotides outside the gene matches: 3. The V gene's germline CDR1 is LNHDA and CDR2 SQIVND (reference sequence). CDR3 amino acids: CASSQTSGRYEQYF. The CDR3 DNA reads TGTGCCAGTAGCCAGACTAGCGGGAGGTACGAGCAGTACTTC.

The rearrangement uses TRBV10-2 and TRBJ2-7, with 9 bases matching TRBD1. Losses at the gene ends were 3 bases for V and 9 bases for J; bases not matched to a gene: 12. From germline, CDR1 is WSHSY and CDR2 SAAADI. This CDR3 spans 15 amino acids. The CDR3 is CASSDPDRGKYVQYF. CDR3 DNA sequence: TGCGCCAGCAGTGACCCGGACAGGGGCAAATATGTGCAGTACTTC.

The chain joins TRBV28 to TRBJ2-3; perhaps TRBD1 as D (6 bases). V lost 3 bases and J 6 bases, leaving 13 bases between the germline ends. The CDR3 has 14 residues. The germline V gene encodes CDR1 MDHEN and CDR2 SYDVKM. In DNA form, the CDR3 reads TGTGCCAGCAGTTTGCCTACAGGGATGGATACGCAGTATTTT. It codes for CASSLPTGMDTQYF.

This clone was seen just once. The chain recombines TRBV6-5 with TRBJ2-7; D possibly corresponds to TRBD1 (5 bases). This CDR3 region has 12 residues. Deletions cut 8 bases from V and 9 bases from J, with 17 bases between. The germline CDR1 and CDR2 sequences are MNHEY and SVGAGI. The DNA for the CDR3 is TGTGCCAGCTTCTCAGGGTTAAGGGTGCAGTACGTC. This codes for CASFSGLRVQYV.

V usage is TRBV7-9 and J usage is TRBJ1-4, with 7 bases that match TRBD1. The CDR3 has 14 amino acids. Germline V gene data show CDR1 as SEHNR and CDR2 as FQNEAQ (reference sequence). V was clipped by 5 bases and J by 3 bases; unmatched bases: 3. The DNA of the CDR3 is TGTGCCAGCAGCGGGCAGGGGGCTAATGAAAAACTGTTTTTT. Protein: CASSGQGANEKLFF.